This record looks at one T cell receptor (beta chain) sequence and its context. These data are taken from a study of identifying expanded T cells in peripheral blood. TCRdb keeps only in-frame clones here, not all; method: immunoSEQ multiplex PCR. The sample includes over 90,000 clones, over 75% seen only once; the top ten take about 6%. CDR1 and CDR2 (germline): MNHEY, SMNVEV (reference sequence). V lost 2 bases to trimming and J lost 3 bases, with 17 bases between them. The CDR3 is 17 residues long. This TCR was recovered from a person between 18 and 75 years old in good health. The sample taken for sequencing was blood. The chain recombines TRBV27 with TRBJ1-5; the D gene is possibly TRBD1 (5 bases). The CDR3 loop is CASSLRAPGLSNQPQHF. CDR3 nucleotides: TGTGCCAGCAGTTTAAGGGCACCAGGGTTGTCCAATCAGCCCCAGCATTTT.